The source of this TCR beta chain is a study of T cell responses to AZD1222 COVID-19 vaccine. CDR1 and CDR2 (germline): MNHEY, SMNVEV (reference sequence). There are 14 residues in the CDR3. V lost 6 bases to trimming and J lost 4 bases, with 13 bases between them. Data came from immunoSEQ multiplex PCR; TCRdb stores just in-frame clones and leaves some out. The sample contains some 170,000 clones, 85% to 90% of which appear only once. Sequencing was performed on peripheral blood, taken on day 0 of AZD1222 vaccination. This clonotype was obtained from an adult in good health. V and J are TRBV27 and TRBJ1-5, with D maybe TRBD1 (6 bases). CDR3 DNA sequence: TGTGCCAGCAGGTCCGGGACATTGAATCAGCCCCAGCATTTT. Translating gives CASRSGTLNQPQHF.